This T cell receptor beta chain appears in the sequencing data of a study of radiotherapy plus CTLA-4 blockade in lung cancer. Worth noting for this clone: Its specificity is not known.

Study-level points and caveats: How blood T cell clones changed early, along with interferon-beta, reportedly forecast response best. In blood, tumor-derived TCR clones expanded after radiotherapy plus ipilimumab.

The protocol was immunoSEQ multiplex PCR, while the TCRdb copy is restricted to in-frame clones and leaves out a portion. In the table there are fewer than 55,000 clones, approximately 85% of which are singletons. The sequence derives from a human donor with non-small cell lung cancer whose response to radiotherapy plus ipilimumab could not be evaluated. This specimen consisted of peripheral blood, obtained from a patient treated with radiotherapy plus ipilimumab.

CDR3 nucleotide sequence: TGTGCCAGCAGCCGGGACAGGGGGAACACCGGGGAGCTGTTTTTT. Encoded protein: CASSRDRGNTGELFF. V is TRBV7-9 and J is TRBJ2-2, with TRBD1 identical over 10 bases. The CDR3 totals 15 residues. After removal of 5 bases from V and 1 base from J, the junction contained 1 base not matched to a gene. Germline CDR1 is SEHNR and CDR2 is FQNEAQ (reference sequence).